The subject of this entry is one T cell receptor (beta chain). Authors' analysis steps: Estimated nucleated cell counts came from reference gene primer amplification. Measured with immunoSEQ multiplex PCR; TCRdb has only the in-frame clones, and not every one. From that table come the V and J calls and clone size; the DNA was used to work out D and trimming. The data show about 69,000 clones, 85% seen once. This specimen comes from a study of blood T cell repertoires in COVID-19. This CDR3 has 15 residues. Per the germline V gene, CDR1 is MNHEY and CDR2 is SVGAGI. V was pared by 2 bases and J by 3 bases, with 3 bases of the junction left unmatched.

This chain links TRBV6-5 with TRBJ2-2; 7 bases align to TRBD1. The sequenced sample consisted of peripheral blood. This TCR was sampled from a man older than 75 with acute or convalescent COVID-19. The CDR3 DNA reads TGTGCCAGCAGTTACCTGACAGGGTACACCGGGGAGCTGTTTTTT. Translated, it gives CASSYLTGYTGELFF.